Below, one T cell receptor (beta chain) is given with its context. The TCR beta repertoire was assessed by survey-level immunoSEQ sequencing. The method was immunoSEQ multiplex PCR; TCRdb's version includes in-frame clones alone and lacks a portion of them. The sample holds about 68,000 clones, roughly 93% seen once. The CDR3 runs to 13 residues. Germline V gives CDR1 MNHEY, CDR2 SVGAGI. Trimming removed 4 bases from V and 2 bases from J, with 8 bases in between. The sequence was collected from a man aged 35-49 years with rheumatoid arthritis. J is TRBJ2-5 and V is TRBV6-5; D perhaps matches TRBD2 (5 bases). Sample: PBMCs. The DNA of the CDR3 is TGTGCCAGCAGTTGGCGGAGGCAAGAGACCCAGTACTTC. It yields the protein CASSWRRQETQYF.